This T cell receptor (beta chain) was obtained from a study of STAT5B mutations in CD4+ large granular lymphocyte leukemia. The wider study: Among healthy controls, a particular HLA allele went with more CDR3 'QG' motifs.

The data were produced by immunoSEQ multiplex PCR, yet TCRdb's version contains in-frame clones alone and is incomplete. The sample has some 38,000 clones, around 80% seen once. Germline assignment: CDR1 SGHTA and CDR2 FQGNSA. There are 13 residues in the CDR3. Trimming took 3 bases from V and 7 from J, leaving 12 bases between them. Study conclusions and caveats: 8/27 top patient clones versus 2/35 control clones were TRBV06-family. Approximately 25% of private leukemic clonotypes occurred rarely in other patients' non-leukemic repertoires.

Remarks on this clone: Its antigen is still unknown.

The chain carries TRBV7-2 and TRBJ2-5; D is ambiguous. Sequenced input: CD4+ T cells from blood buffy coats. The TCR originated in a human donor in good health. The CDR3, as DNA: TGTGCCAGCAGCTTTATCGGCGTGGGGACCCAGTACTTC. This encodes CASSFIGVGTQYF.